Below, 30 T cell receptor beta chains from the same sample are listed, as sequenced in a study of blood T cell repertoires in COVID-19. Using immunoSEQ multiplex PCR, the repertoire was profiled, and TCRdb retains in-frame clones only, with some absent. The repertoire consists of 100,000 or so clones, with more than 70% occurring once and the leading ten covering roughly 13%. Sequencing input: peripheral blood. The receptors come from a human donor in a cohort sampled during active COVID-19.

The V gene is TRBV19, the J gene TRBJ2-3; 7 bases agree with TRBD1. Germline-derived CDR1 and CDR2 are LNHDA and SQIVND (reference sequence). The ends lost 5 bases at V and 2 bases at J; junction bases unmatched: 13. This CDR3 comprises 17 residues. The chain's CDR3 is CASSRTGTASSTDTQYF. The CDR3 DNA reads as TGTGCCAGTAGTCGAACAGGGACAGCTTCGTCCACAGATACGCAGTATTTT.

This sequence joins TRBV5-1 and TRBJ2-7; 9 positions match TRBD1. The CDR3 is 16 residues long. CDR1 is SGHRS and CDR2 is YFSETQ in the germline V gene. Trimming cost V 4 bases and J 4 bases; bases outside gene matches: 12. CDR3 residues: CASSLQGAVDFYEQYF. As DNA, the CDR3 is TGCGCCAGCAGCCTACAGGGGGCTGTTGATTTTTACGAGCAGTACTTC.

The chain recombines TRBV6-1 with TRBJ2-7; possible D gene TRBD1, 5 bases. V was shortened by 2 bases and J by 4 bases, with 9 bases between the two germline ends. This CDR3 is built from 13 residues. CDR1 and CDR2 from the germline V gene are MNHNS and SASEGT. The CDR3 DNA reads as TGTGCCAGCAGTGAACGACAGTTATACGAGCAGTACTTC. Its protein product is CASSERQLYEQYF.

V gene TRBV7-2 combines with J gene TRBJ1-2; D is possibly TRBD1 (6 bases). The CDR3 consists of 15 residues. Trimming shortened V by 5 bases and J by 6 bases, and 19 bases separated the two germline ends. The V gene's germline CDR1 is SGHTA and CDR2 FQGNSA. The CDR3 loop reads CASSPLGRGLDGYTF. CDR3 DNA: TGTGCCAGCAGCCCCCTAGGCAGGGGATTGGATGGCTACACCTTC.

The chain carries TRBV25-1 and TRBJ2-1, with D maybe TRBD2 (6 bases). The CDR3 is 11 residues long. CDR1 is MGHDK, CDR2 SYGVNS, per germline. V was cut by 11 bases and J by 10 bases, with 15 bases left in between. CDR3: CARTRREEQFF. As DNA, the CDR3 is TGTGCCCGGACTCGGAGGGAGGAGCAGTTCTTC.

The J gene is TRBJ1-5, the V gene TRBV11-2; a weak D match, TRBD1 (5 bases). With 1 base removed from V and 3 bases from J, the gap between germline ends came to 19 bases. The germline CDR1 and CDR2 sequences are SGHAT and FQNNGV. The CDR3 covers 18 residues. In nucleotides, the CDR3 is TGTGCCAGCAGCTTAGGCTCCCCATCGACAGTGAACAATCAGCCCCAGCATTTT. Amino acids: CASSLGSPSTVNNQPQHF.

V is TRBV7-7 and J is TRBJ2-1, with D uncertain. This CDR3 is built from 13 residues. Trimming took off 3 bases at V and 7 bases at J, with 10 bases between the two ends. The germline V gene has CDR1 SSHAT and CDR2 FNYEAQ (reference sequence). The CDR3 DNA reads as TGTGCCAGCAGCTTGGCCAATTGGAATGAGCAGTTCTTC. This codes for CASSLANWNEQFF.

The chain is built from TRBV12-5 and TRBJ2-6; tentatively, D is TRBD1 (5 bases). V was shortened by 3 bases and J by 0 bases, with 12 bases between the two germline ends. The CDR3 loop spans 17 amino acids. Germline V gene lookup returns CDR1 LGHNT and CDR2 FRNRAP. The CDR3 here is CASGFPTGSSGANVLTF. The CDR3, as DNA: TGTGCTAGTGGTTTTCCCACAGGTAGCTCTGGGGCCAACGTCCTGACTTTC. Full variable domain (outside the CDR3, taken from reference TRBV12-5 and TRBJ2-6): DARVTQTPRHKVTEMGQEVTMRCQPILGHNTVFWYRQTMMQGLELLAYFRNRAPLDDSGMPKDRFSAEMPDATLATLKIQPSEPRDSAVYFCASGFPTGSSGANVLTFGAGSRLTVL.

The V call is TRBV12-3 or TRBV12-4, the J call TRBJ1-2; tentatively, D is TRBD1 (6 bases). Trimming removed 2 bases from V and 7 bases from J, with 11 bases in between. This CDR3 contains 13 residues. The CDR3 reads CASSLWGGRGYTF. In nucleotides, the CDR3 is TGTGCCAGCAGTTTATGGGGGGGCCGTGGCTACACCTTC.

This clone was counted a single time. CDR3 loop: CASSASGGRETQYF. CDR3 sequence (DNA): TGTGCCAGCAGCGCCTCCGGGGGGAGGGAGACCCAGTACTTC. The rearrangement links TRBV9 to TRBJ2-5; 7 positions match TRBD2. CDR3 length equals 14 residues. Germline CDR1 and CDR2: SGDLS and YYNGEE. The V and J ends lost 3 bases and 5 bases, in that order; junction bases with no gene match: 7.

This chain joins TRBV29-1 and TRBJ2-7; 9 positions match TRBD1. Germline V gene lookup returns CDR1 SQVTM and CDR2 ANQGSEA. V gave up 6 bases and J gave up 6 bases; unmatched junction bases: 15. The CDR3 contains 15 residues. In nucleotides, the CDR3 is TGCAGCGTCACAATCCAGACAGGGGGTTTTGGCGAGCAGTACTTC. Protein product: CSVTIQTGGFGEQYF.

The V and J genes are TRBV19 and TRBJ1-2; D uncertain. V was trimmed by 1 base and J by 1 base, leaving 16 bases between them. The CDR3 is 17 residues long. Germline CDR1 is LNHDA and CDR2 is SQIVND (reference sequence). CDR3 sequence (DNA): TGTGCCAGTAGTATAGGGGTCCGGGTTCGGGATAACTATGGCTACACCTTC. Amino acid sequence: CASSIGVRVRDNYGYTF.

The chain joins TRBV5-8 to TRBJ1-2; 7 bases fit TRBD1. Germline V lookup: CDR1 SGHTS, CDR2 YDEGEE. J lost 4 bases, V lost 0 bases, and 3 bases had no gene match. The CDR3 consists of 14 residues. This chain's CDR3 is CASSLVAGGYGYTF. The CDR3 bases are TGTGCCAGCAGCTTGGTGGCAGGGGGCTATGGCTACACCTTC.

This sequence joins TRBV3-1 (or the pseudogene TRBV3-2) and TRBJ1-1; 8 nucleotides agree with TRBD1. Trimming took 1 base from V and 4 from J; bases not matched to a gene: 14. This CDR3 spans 18 amino acids. Per germline, CDR1 LGHDT and CDR2 YNNKEL (reference sequence). The CDR3 here is CASSQGHDRGPGVTEAFF. The CDR3 bases are TGTGCCAGCAGCCAAGGACACGACAGGGGTCCGGGTGTCACTGAAGCTTTCTTT.

This clone was recorded once. V is TRBV28 and J is TRBJ2-7, with TRBD2 identical over 10 bases. In germline, CDR1 is MDHEN, CDR2 SYDVKM. J was trimmed by 2 bases and V by 7 bases; bases with no gene match: 17. The CDR3 sequence is 18 residues long. CDR3 sequence: CASTPPVGPSGGTYEQYF. The CDR3 DNA reads TGTGCCAGCACCCCCCCGGTCGGTCCTAGCGGGGGTACCTACGAGCAGTACTTC.

This clone was seen once. This sequence joins TRBV4-1 and TRBJ2-7; D is perhaps TRBD2 (6 bases). This CDR3 spans 14 amino acids. Trimming took off 2 bases at V and 4 bases at J, with 12 bases between the two ends. Germline CDR1 and CDR2: MGHRA and YSYEKL. The CDR3 is CASSQSEEGYEQYF. For the CDR3, the DNA is TGCGCCAGCAGCCAATCTGAGGAGGGTTACGAGCAGTACTTC.

The rearrangement joins TRBV5-1 to TRBJ1-1; D remains unclear. Per the germline V gene, CDR1 is SGHRS and CDR2 is YFSETQ. V lost 0 bases, J lost 1 base, and 10 bases lay in between. CDR3 length: 15 amino acids. In DNA form, the CDR3 reads TGCGCCAGCAGCTTGGTATCGGGAGGGAACACTGAAGCTTTCTTT. Translation: CASSLVSGGNTEAFF.

Comment on this clone: Relative to the germline gene, one junction end is altered; a read error may explain this. The genes are TRBV20-1 and TRBJ1-1; a possible D gene is TRBD1 (5 bases). The CDR3 has 9 amino acids. CDR1 and CDR2 (germline): DFQATT, SNEGSKA (reference sequence). The CDR3 nucleotides read TGCAGTGCTAGAGATGGGGGGGTATTT. It specifies CSARDGGVF.

The CDR3 is CASSSGQNNSPLHF. As DNA, the CDR3 is TGTGCCAGCAGCTCCGGACAGAATAATTCACCCCTCCACTTT. This chain links TRBV7-6 with TRBJ1-6; D is perhaps TRBD1 (6 bases). Per germline, CDR1 SGHVS and CDR2 FNYEAQ. The CDR3 consists of 14 residues. The V gene lost 4 bases and the J gene lost 5 bases, with 9 bases spanning the gap. The variable domain in full, completed from reference TRBV7-6 and TRBJ1-6, reads GAGVSQSPRYKVTKRGQDVALRCDPISGHVSLYWYRQALGQGPEFLTYFNYEAQQDKSGLPNDRFSAERPEGSISTLTIQRTEQRDSAMYRCASSSGQNNSPLHFGNGTRLTVT.

The V call is TRBV6-5, the J call TRBJ1-2; D may be TRBD1 (6 bases). Germline CDR1 MNHEY, CDR2 SVGAGI. The CDR3 consists of 13 residues. V lost 6 bases and J lost 8, with 16 bases in between. This CDR3 reads CASSQKQGSGYTF. As DNA, the CDR3 is TGTGCCAGCAGCCAGAAACAGGGAAGCGGCTACACCTTC.

Points on this clone: A junction boundary mismatches the germline segment, possibly from a read error. CDR3 coding DNA: TGTGCCAGCACTGAACAAGTGAGGGTAGCAGGAAACACCATATATTTT. This translates into CASTEQVRVAGNTIYF. This chain uses TRBV6-1 with TRBJ1-3, with unresolved D. The germline CDR1 and CDR2 sequences are MNHNS and SASEGT. The CDR3 is made up of 16 amino acids.

The V call is TRBV7-2, the J call TRBJ2-1; possibly TRBD1 for D (5 bases). V gave up 1 base and J gave up 1 base, with 8 bases separating them. In germline, CDR1 is SGHTA, CDR2 FQGNSA. This CDR3 contains 15 residues. Written as DNA, the CDR3 is TGTGCCAGCAGCTTAGGGCAGGGTTCCTACAATGAGCAGTTCTTC. Amino acid sequence: CASSLGQGSYNEQFF.

This clone was found once. The chain links TRBV10-3 to TRBJ1-3, with unresolved D. The germline V and J ends were trimmed by 4 bases and 3 bases, with 7 bases remaining between them. Germline assignment: CDR1 ENHRY and CDR2 SYGVKD. This CDR3 is 13 amino acids long. The CDR3 loop reads CAISVGGGNTIYF. CDR3 DNA sequence: TGTGCCATCAGTGTAGGCGGTGGAAACACCATATATTTT.

This clone was seen once. The rearrangement links TRBV4-1 to TRBJ1-5; 8 bases fit TRBD1. The CDR3 extends over 15 amino acids. V lost 3 bases and J lost 2; bases outside the gene matches: 3. The germline V gene has CDR1 MGHRA and CDR2 YSYEKL. CDR3 loop: CASSQQGAGNQPQHF. In DNA form, the CDR3 reads TGCGCCAGCAGCCAGCAGGGGGCGGGCAATCAGCCCCAGCATTTT.

The chain joins TRBV19 to TRBJ2-5, with 8 bases identical to TRBD2. The CDR3 consists of 15 residues. Losses at the gene ends were 9 bases for V and 7 bases for J; bases not matched to a gene: 16. The germline V gene encodes CDR1 LNHDA and CDR2 SQIVND (reference sequence). The CDR3: CASCDSGGFLRTQYF. CDR3 nucleotides: TGTGCCAGCTGTGACAGCGGGGGCTTTTTAAGGACCCAGTACTTC. The full variable domain, its missing parts supplied by reference TRBV19 and TRBJ2-5, is DGGITQSPKYLFRKEGQNVTLSCEQNLNHDAMYWYRQDPGQGLRLIYYSQIVNDFQKGDIAEGYSVSREKKESFPLTVTSAQKNPTAFYLCASCDSGGFLRTQYFGPGTRLLVL.

J is TRBJ2-1 and V is TRBV7-9; 10 nucleotides match TRBD2. The CDR3 is made up of 16 amino acids. The V and J ends lost 1 base and 6 bases, in that order; junction bases with no gene match: 6. In germline, CDR1 is SEHNR, CDR2 FQNEAQ (reference sequence). The CDR3 region is CASSLGPAGGPNEQFF. The CDR3 nucleotides read TGTGCCAGCAGCTTAGGCCCAGCGGGGGGGCCCAATGAGCAGTTCTTC. The whole variable domain, filled in from reference TRBV7-9 and TRBJ2-1, reads DTGVSQNPRHKITKRGQNVTFRCDPISEHNRLYWYRQTLGQGPEFLTYFQNEAQLEKSRLLSDRFSAERPKGSFSTLEIQRTEQGDSAMYLCASSLGPAGGPNEQFFGPGTRLTVL.

The chain combines TRBV10-1 with TRBJ2-7; possible D gene TRBD2, 5 bases. CDR1 WNHNN and CDR2 SYGVQD come from the germline V gene (reference sequence). The germline V and J ends were trimmed by 3 bases and 12 bases, with 18 bases remaining between them. The CDR3 runs to 13 residues. The CDR3 spells CASSESPTSFRYF. DNA of the CDR3: TGCGCCAGCAGTGAATCGCCTACTAGTTTTCGGTACTTC.

This sequence joins TRBV7-6 and TRBJ1-1; D is ambiguous. The CDR3 consists of 13 residues. V was shortened by 4 bases and J by 0 bases, with 6 bases between the two germline ends. Germline values: CDR1 SGHVS, CDR2 FNYEAQ. CDR3 coding DNA: TGTGCCAGCAGCTCTAATATGAACACTGAAGCTTTCTTT. Residues: CASSSNMNTEAFF. Looking up the rest from reference TRBV7-6 and TRBJ1-1 gives the full variable domain: GAGVSQSPRYKVTKRGQDVALRCDPISGHVSLYWYRQALGQGPEFLTYFNYEAQQDKSGLPNDRFSAERPEGSISTLTIQRTEQRDSAMYRCASSSNMNTEAFFGQGTRLTVV.

The V and J genes are TRBV4-3 and TRBJ1-4; 7 nucleotides agree with TRBD1. Germline V CDR1 and CDR2: LGHNA, YSLEER. V dropped 3 bases and J dropped 8; count of bases not matched to a gene: 9. CDR3 length: 15 residues. The CDR3 DNA reads TGCGCCAGCAGCCAGGCACAGGGGCACGGGGAAAAACTGTTTTTT. This encodes CASSQAQGHGEKLFF.

The gene calls are TRBV7-2 and TRBJ2-3; TRBD2 might be the D (5 bases). V lost 2 bases to trimming and J lost 6 bases, with 12 bases between them. The CDR3 contains 14 residues. The V gene's germline CDR1 is SGHTA and CDR2 FQGNSA. The CDR3 nucleotides read TGTGCCAGCAGCTTATACCGGGGTTTTGATACGCAGTATTTT. Amino acid sequence: CASSLYRGFDTQYF.